What follows are 32 T cell receptor beta chains derived from one specimen sequenced in a study of sequential checkpoint blockade in melanoma. Some clones are missing from TCRdb's copy, which holds only in-frame ones; the method was immunoSEQ multiplex PCR. This sample has 13,000 or so clones; about a quarter occur once, and the top ten carry roughly 19%. The sample's treatment: randomized to nivolumab then ipilimumab (arm A) or the reverse (arm B). The sample in question was tumor tissue (inferred from file names), obtained from a patient given nivolumab and ipilimumab in sequence. The receptors were gathered from a human donor with melanoma.

The chain carries TRBV2 and TRBJ2-7; 7 nucleotides align to TRBD2. Germline V gene sequence: CDR1 SNHLY, CDR2 FYNNEI. The CDR3 spans 14 residues. J lost 1 base, V lost 7 bases, and 7 bases had no gene match. The CDR3 protein is CASTRHGRSYEQYF. CDR3 bases: TGTGCCAGCACCCGACACGGGAGGTCCTACGAGCAGTACTTC.

The table lists this clone with a few counts. The J gene is TRBJ2-3, the V gene TRBV9, with 7 bases matching TRBD2. V was clipped by 0 bases and J by 0 bases; unmatched bases: 4. CDR1 SGDLS and CDR2 YYNGEE come from the germline V gene. The CDR3 contains 16 residues. CDR3 sequence reads: CASSVGVSGSTDTQYF. The CDR3 coding sequence is TGTGCCAGCAGCGTAGGAGTTAGCGGGAGCACAGATACGCAGTATTTT.

This clone was seen only a few times. The rearrangement uses TRBV11-3 and TRBJ2-5; D might be TRBD2 (5 bases). Per germline, CDR1 SGHNT and CDR2 YENEEA. The CDR3 loop spans 15 amino acids. V gave up 5 bases and J gave up 6 bases, with 19 bases separating them. In nucleotides, the CDR3 is TGTGCCAGCAGCCCCCGGGGAAGGGAGATTAAGACCCAGTACTTC. Translating it yields CASSPRGREIKTQYF. The full variable domain, with the rest looked up from reference TRBV11-3 and TRBJ2-5, is EAGVVQSPRYKIIEKKQPVAFWCNPISGHNTLYWYLQNLGQGPELLIRYENEEAVDDSQLPKDRFSAERLKGVDSTLKIQPAELGDSAVYLCASSPRGREIKTQYFGPGTRLLVL.

This clone was seen a few times. Sequence at one end of the junction differs from germline and may be a read error. The chain carries TRBV10-3 and TRBJ2-1; the match to TRBD2 covers 14 bases. This CDR3 has 15 residues. CDR1 is ENHRY, CDR2 SYGVKD, per germline. CDR3 protein: CASSEQTSGGDEQFF. Written as DNA, the CDR3 is TGTGCCAGCAGTGAGCAGACTAGCGGGGGGGATGAGCAGTTCTTC.

The chain has TRBV5-1 and TRBJ1-6; D call uncertain. Germline lookup yields CDR1 SGHRS and CDR2 YFSETQ. CDR3 length: 15 amino acids. V shed 1 base and J shed 1 base, with 6 bases lying between them. DNA for the CDR3: TGCGCCAGCAGCTTGTTGGGGTCCTATAATTCACCCCTCCACTTT. This translates into CASSLLGSYNSPLHF.

The table lists this clone with many counts. This chain joins TRBV11-3 and TRBJ1-2; D remains ambiguous. The CDR3 spans 14 residues. The germline CDR1 and CDR2 sequences are SGHNT and YENEEA. V was pared by 5 bases and J by 4 bases, with 14 bases between. In DNA, the CDR3 is TGTGCCAGCAGCCCAACCGACGGACGCTATGGCTACACCTTC. Its protein is CASSPTDGRYGYTF.

The V and J genes are TRBV18 and TRBJ2-5; TRBD1 aligns across 9 bases. V lost 3 bases, J lost 5 bases, and 7 bases stayed unmatched. The V gene's germline CDR1 is KGHSH and CDR2 LQKENI. There are 15 residues in the CDR3. CDR3: CASSPGQGSTETQYF. CDR3 coding DNA: TGTGCCAGCTCACCCGGACAGGGGAGCACGGAGACCCAGTACTTC. The whole variable domain, remainder taken from reference TRBV18 and TRBJ2-5, is NAGVMQNPRHLVRRRGQEARLRCSPMKGHSHVYWYRQLPEEGLKFMVYLQKENIIDESGMPKERFSAEFPKEGPSILRIQQVVRGDSAAYFCASSPGQGSTETQYFGPGTRLLVL.

The chain employs TRBV18 and TRBJ2-4; 8 positions match TRBD2. With 2 bases clipped from V and 5 bases from J, the junction kept 5 bases outside the gene matches. In germline, CDR1 is KGHSH, CDR2 LQKENI. This CDR3 is built from 15 residues. The CDR3 region has the DNA TGTGCCAGCTCACCAACGACTAGCGTGGAAAACATTCAGTACTTC. Translating it yields CASSPTTSVENIQYF. The full variable domain, in which reference TRBV18 and TRBJ2-4 provide the parts outside the CDR3, is NAGVMQNPRHLVRRRGQEARLRCSPMKGHSHVYWYRQLPEEGLKFMVYLQKENIIDESGMPKERFSAEFPKEGPSILRIQQVVRGDSAAYFCASSPTTSVENIQYFGAGTRLSVL.

This clone was seen a few times. The CDR3 protein is CATSRQFPVVNTGELFF. CDR3 DNA: TGTGCCACCAGCAGGCAATTCCCTGTAGTCAACACCGGGGAGCTGTTTTTT. The V call is TRBV15, the J call TRBJ2-2; D is unclear. The length of the CDR3 is 17 residues. V lost 3 bases, J lost 2 bases, and 16 bases lay in between. CDR1 LNHNV and CDR2 YYDKDF come from the germline V gene (reference sequence). The full variable domain, its missing parts supplied by reference TRBV15 and TRBJ2-2, is DAMVIQNPRYQVTQFGKPVTLSCSQTLNHNVMYWYQQKSSQAPKLLFHYYDKDFNNEADTPDNFQSRRPNTSFCFLDIRSPGLGDTAMYLCATSRQFPVVNTGELFFGEGSRLTVL.

The chain carries TRBV5-1 and TRBJ1-1; D is ambiguous. The CDR3 has 14 residues. Trimming pared 0 bases from V and 0 bases from J, leaving 6 bases between. Per the germline V gene, CDR1 is SGHRS and CDR2 is YFSETQ. CDR3 DNA: TGCGCCAGCAGCTTGGTAAGCCTGAACACTGAAGCTTTCTTT. The encoded protein is CASSLVSLNTEAFF.

CDR3 in amino acids: CASSLGLAGLQETQYF. In DNA, the CDR3 is TGCGCCAGCAGCTTGGGACTAGCGGGCCTCCAAGAGACCCAGTACTTC. The rearrangement links TRBV5-1 to TRBJ2-5, with 10 nucleotides matching TRBD2. Trimming cost V 0 bases and J 1 base; bases outside gene matches: 3. The length of the CDR3 is 16 residues. Germline V gives CDR1 SGHRS, CDR2 YFSETQ.

This clone was observed a handful of times. The genes are TRBV19 and TRBJ2-1; possible D gene TRBD2, 6 bases. The V gene lost 5 bases and the J gene lost 3 bases, with 17 bases spanning the gap. This CDR3 comprises 16 residues. From germline, CDR1 is LNHDA and CDR2 SQIVND (reference sequence). CDR3: CASSAFSGDNYNEQFF. The CDR3 coding sequence is TGTGCCAGTAGTGCTTTTAGCGGAGACAACTACAATGAGCAGTTCTTC. Based on the CDR3 plus reference TRBV19 and TRBJ2-1, the full variable domain is DGGITQSPKYLFRKEGQNVTLSCEQNLNHDAMYWYRQDPGQGLRLIYYSQIVNDFQKGDIAEGYSVSREKKESFPLTVTSAQKNPTAFYLCASSAFSGDNYNEQFFGPGTRLTVL.

This clone was seen more than once but under ten times. The chain carries TRBV11-3 and TRBJ2-2; 9 bases are a match to TRBD1. The trim removed 5 bases at V and 5 bases at J, leaving 6 bases unmatched. There are 15 residues in the CDR3. Germline lookup yields CDR1 SGHNT and CDR2 YENEEA. The CDR3 here is CASSRGTGRTGELFF. DNA of the CDR3: TGTGCCAGCAGCCGAGGGACAGGGCGAACCGGGGAGCTGTTTTTT.

This clone was counted between two and nine times. The chain links TRBV6-8 to TRBJ2-2; a possible D gene is TRBD2 (6 bases). The germline gives CDR1 MNHGY, CDR2 SAAAGT. The CDR3 has 16 amino acids. V was cut by 7 bases and J by 1 base, with 16 bases left in between. The CDR3: CASTPTGTQNTGELFF. The CDR3 DNA reads TGTGCCAGCACCCCAACCGGGACTCAGAACACCGGGGAGCTGTTTTTT.

This clone was seen repeatedly, ten times or more. The V gene is TRBV6-8, the J gene TRBJ1-2, with D possibly being TRBD1 (6 bases). Trimming pared 6 bases from V and 2 bases from J, leaving 16 bases between. The CDR3 spans 15 residues. CDR1 is MNHGY and CDR2 is SAAAGT in the germline V gene. CDR3: CASSRSRGGNYGYTF. The CDR3 coding sequence is TGTGCCAGCAGCAGAAGCAGGGGAGGGAACTATGGCTACACCTTC.

This sequence joins TRBV14 and TRBJ2-7, with D perhaps TRBD2 (5 bases). Germline V lookup: CDR1 SGHDN, CDR2 FVKESK. Trimming cost V 3 bases and J 2 bases, with 11 bases left between them. CDR3 length: 14 residues. DNA of the CDR3: TGTGCCAGCAGCCAGACGGGGATTACCTACGAGCAGTACTTC. It encodes CASSQTGITYEQYF.

This clone was detected a few times. The V and J genes are TRBV12-5 and TRBJ2-1, with a possible D match to TRBD2 (7 bases). Germline V gene lookup returns CDR1 LGHNT and CDR2 FRNRAP. This CDR3 has 15 amino acids. The CDR3 here is CASISGGGPYNEQFF. CDR3 nucleotide sequence: TGTGCCAGCATCTCTGGGGGGGGCCCCTACAATGAGCAGTTCTTC.

V and J are TRBV11-3 and TRBJ1-1; 9 positions match TRBD1. CDR3 length: 14 residues. V lost 5 bases and J lost 4; bases outside the gene matches: 5. Germline assignment: CDR1 SGHNT and CDR2 YENEEA. CDR3 coding DNA: TGTGCCAGCAGCCCTGGACAGGGGCCCACTGAAGCTTTCTTT. It yields the protein CASSPGQGPTEAFF. Combining the CDR3 with reference TRBV11-3 and TRBJ1-1 gives the whole variable domain EAGVVQSPRYKIIEKKQPVAFWCNPISGHNTLYWYLQNLGQGPELLIRYENEEAVDDSQLPKDRFSAERLKGVDSTLKIQPAELGDSAVYLCASSPGQGPTEAFFGQGTRLTVV.

This clone was seen only a few times. The V gene is TRBV28, the J gene TRBJ1-5, with TRBD1 matching over 8 bases. The ends lost 8 bases at V and 0 bases at J; junction bases unmatched: 3. This CDR3 is built from 14 residues. Germline V gene data show CDR1 as MDHEN and CDR2 as SYDVKM. CDR3 amino acids: CASQGAGSNQPQHF. Written as DNA, the CDR3 is TGTGCCAGCCAGGGGGCGGGTAGCAATCAGCCCCAGCATTTT.

The rearrangement uses TRBV19 and TRBJ2-2; 8 bases map to TRBD1. The CDR3 runs 17 residues. V shed 0 bases and J 3 bases; nucleotides not matched to a gene: 6. The germline CDR1 and CDR2 sequences are LNHDA and SQIVND (reference sequence). The CDR3 protein is CASSIDPGTGYTGELFF. CDR3 bases: TGTGCCAGTAGTATAGATCCTGGGACAGGTTACACCGGGGAGCTGTTTTTT. Variable domain in full (rest from reference TRBV19 and TRBJ2-2): DGGITQSPKYLFRKEGQNVTLSCEQNLNHDAMYWYRQDPGQGLRLIYYSQIVNDFQKGDIAEGYSVSREKKESFPLTVTSAQKNPTAFYLCASSIDPGTGYTGELFFGEGSRLTVL.

This sequence joins TRBV19 and TRBJ1-1; 8 bases align to TRBD1. The V gene end was trimmed by 7 bases and the J gene end by 3 bases; junction bases not matched to a gene: 7. The germline gives CDR1 LNHDA, CDR2 SQIVND (reference sequence). The length of the CDR3 is 14 residues. CDR3 DNA sequence: TGTGCCAGTACCTGGACAGGGTCGGACACTGAAGCTTTCTTT. Residues: CASTWTGSDTEAFF.

The sample holds one count of this clone. This chain links TRBV19 with TRBJ2-7; D is unclear. Germline CDR1 is LNHDA and CDR2 is SQIVND (reference sequence). V was cut by 4 bases and J by 6 bases, with 13 bases left in between. This CDR3 is built from 13 residues. This chain's CDR3 is CASSTSLGSEQYV. The DNA for the CDR3 is TGTGCCAGTAGTACATCCTTAGGTAGCGAGCAGTACGTC.

The sample holds a few counts of this clone. An end of the junction does not agree with germline; a read error may underlie this. The genes are TRBV6-8 and TRBJ1-3; D is uncertain. Germline V CDR1 and CDR2: MNHGY, SAAAGT. This CDR3 comprises 16 residues. The DNA of the CDR3 is TGTGCCATCAGTCCAGAATGGCTGGGATCAGGAAACACCATATATTTT. Its protein product is CAISPEWLGSGNTIYF.

J is TRBJ1-2 and V is TRBV14; perhaps TRBD1 as D (6 bases). This CDR3 is built from 16 residues. Germline V gene data show CDR1 as SGHDN and CDR2 as FVKESK. The V and J ends lost 2 bases and 4 bases respectively, with 17 bases between them. CDR3 sequence reads: CASSQILSNRAYGYTF. The CDR3 DNA reads as TGTGCCAGCAGCCAAATATTATCGAACAGGGCCTATGGCTACACCTTC.

The rearrangement joins TRBV19 to TRBJ1-1; 8 nucleotides match TRBD1. This CDR3 spans 15 amino acids. Germline CDR1 LNHDA, CDR2 SQIVND (reference sequence). J gave up 4 bases and V 0 bases, and 4 bases lay outside the gene matches. CDR3 loop: CASSIEGTGGTEAFF. The CDR3 coding sequence is TGTGCCAGTAGTATAGAGGGAACAGGGGGCACTGAAGCTTTCTTT.

This clone was counted a few times. The chain is built from TRBV28 and TRBJ1-5; D may be TRBD1 (5 bases). Per the germline V gene, CDR1 is MDHEN and CDR2 is SYDVKM. The CDR3 loop spans 14 amino acids. The ends were cut back, 2 bases at V and 5 bases at J, with 10 bases in the middle. The CDR3 coding sequence is TGTGCCAGCAGTTTACCGGGGGACCATCAGCCCCAGCATTTT. It specifies CASSLPGDHQPQHF.

This clone was found many times. The V gene is TRBV6-8, the J gene TRBJ1-5; D is undetermined. Germline CDR1 reads MNHGY; CDR2 reads SAAAGT. The CDR3 spans 14 residues. V was pared by 7 bases and J by 2 bases, with 12 bases between. For the CDR3, the DNA is TGTGCCAGCAACCCAGGTGTCGGCAATCAGCCCCAGCATTTT. Translated: CASNPGVGNQPQHF.

This clone occurred a few times. This chain links TRBV7-6 with TRBJ1-1; D not certain. Trimming pared 3 bases from V and 2 bases from J, leaving 13 bases between. The germline gives CDR1 SGHVS, CDR2 FNYEAQ. There are 15 residues in the CDR3. Here the CDR3 reads CASSLTPLSNTEAFF. DNA for the CDR3: TGTGCCAGCAGCTTGACCCCCCTCTCTAACACTGAAGCTTTCTTT. Full variable domain (remainder filled in from reference TRBV7-6 and TRBJ1-1): GAGVSQSPRYKVTKRGQDVALRCDPISGHVSLYWYRQALGQGPEFLTYFNYEAQQDKSGLPNDRFSAERPEGSISTLTIQRTEQRDSAMYRCASSLTPLSNTEAFFGQGTRLTVV.

As DNA, the CDR3 is TGCGCCAGCAGCTCGACCCGATTGCACGACAGGGTGGGAGGCTACACCTTC. Its translation is CASSSTRLHDRVGGYTF. The chain links TRBV5-1 to TRBJ1-2; 7 bases are a match to TRBD1. Germline trimming cut 3 bases from V and 8 bases from J; bases unmatched to any gene: 19. Germline CDR1 and CDR2: SGHRS and YFSETQ. The CDR3 sequence is 17 residues long.

The chain joins TRBV5-1 to TRBJ2-5; D is unresolved. The CDR3 consists of 14 residues. Germline V gene sequence: CDR1 SGHRS, CDR2 YFSETQ. V lost 0 bases to trimming and J lost 2 bases, with 8 bases between them. The CDR3 nucleotides are TGCGCCAGCAGCTTGGATTGGTTACAAGAGACCCAGTACTTC. It specifies CASSLDWLQETQYF.

This clone was found many times. V is TRBV6-8 and J is TRBJ2-7; TRBD2 might be the D (6 bases). The CDR3 runs 13 residues. Trimming removed 5 bases from V and 4 bases from J, with 12 bases in between. Germline CDR1 reads MNHGY; CDR2 reads SAAAGT. CDR3: CASSALGGYEQYV. The CDR3 nucleotides are TGTGCCAGCAGTGCCCTGGGGGGATACGAGCAGTACGTC.

V and J are TRBV2 and TRBJ1-1; TRBD1 matches at 7 bases. Per germline, CDR1 SNHLY and CDR2 FYNNEI. This CDR3 has 16 amino acids. V lost 4 bases to trimming and J lost 0 bases; unmatched junction nucleotides: 8. The DNA for the CDR3 is TGTGCCAGCAGTGGGGACAGAACGTACATGAACACTGAAGCTTTCTTT. Its protein is CASSGDRTYMNTEAFF.